This T cell receptor beta chain was retrieved from a study of blood T cell repertoires in COVID-19. Looking at the study overall: Donors in the United States, Italy and Spain gave samples during acute or convalescent COVID-19.

The data were produced by immunoSEQ multiplex PCR, yet TCRdb's version contains in-frame clones alone and is incomplete. Of more than 95,000 clones listed, about 85% were seen once; the top ten hold roughly 3%. The V end lost 0 bases, the J end lost 4 bases, and 9 bases lay between the germline ends. Germline V gene sequence: CDR1 MDHEN, CDR2 SYDVKM. The CDR3 is 14 amino acids. The clonotype comes from a man aged 50 to 59 in a cohort sampled during active COVID-19. Material: peripheral blood. The gene calls are TRBV28 and TRBJ1-2; possibly TRBD1 for D (6 bases). The CDR3 DNA sequence: TGTGCCAGCAGTTTATGGCAGGGGATCTATGGCTACACCTTC. This sequence encodes CASSLWQGIYGYTF.